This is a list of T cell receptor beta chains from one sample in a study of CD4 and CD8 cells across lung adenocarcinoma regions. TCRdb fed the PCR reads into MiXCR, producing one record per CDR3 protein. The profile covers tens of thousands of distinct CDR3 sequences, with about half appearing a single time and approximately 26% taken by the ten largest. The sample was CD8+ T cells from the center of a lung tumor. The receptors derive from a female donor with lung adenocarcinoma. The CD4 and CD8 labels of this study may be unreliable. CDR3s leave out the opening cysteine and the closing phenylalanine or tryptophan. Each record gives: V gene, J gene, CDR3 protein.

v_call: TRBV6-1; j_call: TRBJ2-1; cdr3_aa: ASSEGGGDYNEQF
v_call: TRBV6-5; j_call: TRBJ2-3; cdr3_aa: ASSSMLGSSTDTQY
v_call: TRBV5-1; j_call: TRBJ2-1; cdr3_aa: AGSGGGAPETQY
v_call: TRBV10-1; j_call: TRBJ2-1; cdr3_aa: ASSGFSGSLSNEQF
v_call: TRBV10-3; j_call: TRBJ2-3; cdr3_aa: AGRQAGRDTDTQY
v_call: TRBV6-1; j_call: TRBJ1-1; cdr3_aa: ASSEVDTQNTEAF
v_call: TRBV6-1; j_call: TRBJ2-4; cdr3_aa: ASAGHGDRDKNIQY
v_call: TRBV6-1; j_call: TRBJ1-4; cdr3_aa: ASGGGGGGATNEKLF
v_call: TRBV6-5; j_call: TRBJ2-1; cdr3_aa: ASRFLSGTMEQF
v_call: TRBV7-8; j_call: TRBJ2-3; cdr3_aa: ASRLAESTDTQY
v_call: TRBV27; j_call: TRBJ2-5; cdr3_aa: ASGLQHPQY
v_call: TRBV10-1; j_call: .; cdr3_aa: ASRRRGLYEQY
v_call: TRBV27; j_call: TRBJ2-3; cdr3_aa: ASSRGLGSTNTQY
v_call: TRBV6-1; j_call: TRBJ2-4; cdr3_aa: GSGQGGGAKNTQY
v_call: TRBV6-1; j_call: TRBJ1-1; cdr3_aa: ASGVNPGSTEAF
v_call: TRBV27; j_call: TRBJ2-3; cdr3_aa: ASGLRGPGTQY
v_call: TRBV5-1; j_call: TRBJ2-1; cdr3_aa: ASSLRLGYNEQF
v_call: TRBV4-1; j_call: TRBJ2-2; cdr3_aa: ASSQGRTSDYTGELF
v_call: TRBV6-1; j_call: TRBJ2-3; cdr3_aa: ASSPGLAGVSSTDTQY
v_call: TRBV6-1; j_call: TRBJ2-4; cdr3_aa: ASSGLAGDVGKNIQY
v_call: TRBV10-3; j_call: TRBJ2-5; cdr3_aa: AGSGGCGKETQY
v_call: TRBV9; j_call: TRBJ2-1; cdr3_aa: ASSVPPSGSYNEQF
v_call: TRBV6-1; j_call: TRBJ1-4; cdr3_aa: ASGQGWGEKLF
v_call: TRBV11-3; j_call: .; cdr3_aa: ASSTWGGGRYEQY
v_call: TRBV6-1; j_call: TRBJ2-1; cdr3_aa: ASKTPGLAGAIEQF
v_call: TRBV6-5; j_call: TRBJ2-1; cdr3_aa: AAFGSRDAYNEQF
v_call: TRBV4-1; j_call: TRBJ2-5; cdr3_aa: ASSQTEDQETQY
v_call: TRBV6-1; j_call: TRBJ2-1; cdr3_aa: ASSEAGAGANNEQF
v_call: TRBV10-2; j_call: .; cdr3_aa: ASSTTGRATDTQY
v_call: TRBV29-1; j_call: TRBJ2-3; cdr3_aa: SATPPGAGVVADTQY
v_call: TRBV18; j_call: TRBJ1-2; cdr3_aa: ASSFDRGNGYT
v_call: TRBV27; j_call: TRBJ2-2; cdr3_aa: ASTEGQGGLWSGGELF
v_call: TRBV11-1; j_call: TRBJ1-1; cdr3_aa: ASSLGLGNTEAF
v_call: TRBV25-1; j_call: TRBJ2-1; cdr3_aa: ASSFGVYNEQF
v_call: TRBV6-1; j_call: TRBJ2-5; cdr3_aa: ASSEAPVVLPRREQY
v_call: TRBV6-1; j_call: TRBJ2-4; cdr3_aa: ASSAGLGDKDIQY
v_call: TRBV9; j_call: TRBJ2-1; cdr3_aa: ASSVGGTGGSYNEQF
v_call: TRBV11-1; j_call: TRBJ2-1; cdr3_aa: AKLPNCNNEQF
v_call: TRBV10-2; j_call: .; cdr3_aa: AGMLAVGKDTQY
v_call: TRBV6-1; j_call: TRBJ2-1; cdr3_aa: ASSVWEGNDEQF
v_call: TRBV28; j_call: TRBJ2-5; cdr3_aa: ASSLGHSKETQY
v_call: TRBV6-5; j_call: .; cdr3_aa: ASSYGRDYEQY
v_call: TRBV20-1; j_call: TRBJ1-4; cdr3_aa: SAIQGLGEKLF
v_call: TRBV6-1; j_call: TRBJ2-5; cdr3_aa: ASRDSWGQETQY
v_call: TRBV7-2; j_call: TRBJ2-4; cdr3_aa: ASSSQPGAKDTQY
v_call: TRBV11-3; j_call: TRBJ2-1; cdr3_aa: ASSAGTSGRGSPDKQF
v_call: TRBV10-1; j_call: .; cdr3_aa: ASSESTGTEETQY
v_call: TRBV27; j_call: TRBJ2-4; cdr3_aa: ASSKQVSTNIQY
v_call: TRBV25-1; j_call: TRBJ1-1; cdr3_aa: ASSGGADEAF
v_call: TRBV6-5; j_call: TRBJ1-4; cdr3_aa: ASSYPGMANEKLF
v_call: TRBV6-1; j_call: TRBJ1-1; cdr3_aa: ASSEAPGAAF
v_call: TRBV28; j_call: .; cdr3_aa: ASSRMGGNEQY
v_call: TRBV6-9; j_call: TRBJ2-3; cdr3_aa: ASKFRVWQY
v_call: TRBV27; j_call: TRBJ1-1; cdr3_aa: ASSEFSDINTEAF
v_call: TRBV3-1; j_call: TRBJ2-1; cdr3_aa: ASSQAGYNEQF